Listed below are T cell receptor beta chains from one sample, sequenced in a study of T cells in Graves' hyperthyroidism and ophthalmopathy. TCRdb fed the multiplex PCR reads into MiXCR, producing one record per CDR3 protein. The data contain a few hundred thousand distinct CDR3 sequences, more than 15% of them seen just once; the ten biggest clones take up less than 3.5%. Source material: blood. The receptors were sampled from a woman in her thirties or forties with Graves' ophthalmopathy. Each CDR3 is given with its conserved first and last residue. Each record gives: CDR3 DNA, CDR3 protein, J gene, V gene, clone size, D gene. The D gene is left open where the match is weak. Clone size is shown for a subset of rows, as once, few, many or a class of expanded clone.

CDR3 DNA: TGTGCCAGCAGCCAGACTAGCGGAGCCTACGAGCAGTACTTC; CDR3 protein: CASSQTSGAYEQYF; J gene: TRBJ2-7; V gene: TRBV3-1; clone size: many; D gene: TRBD2
CDR3 DNA: TGTGCCAGCAGTTATAGAAGACGGACGAACACCGGGGAGCTGTTTTTT; CDR3 protein: CASSYRRRTNTGELFF; J gene: TRBJ2-2; V gene: TRBV6-1; clone size: .; D gene: .
CDR3 DNA: TGTGCCAGCATTCCAGCTCTGGGGGATAAGAGCACAGATACGCAGTATTTT; CDR3 protein: CASIPALGDKSTDTQYF; J gene: TRBJ2-3; V gene: TRBV12-3/TRBV12-4; clone size: few; D gene: .
CDR3 DNA: TGTGCCAGCAGTGCCGGGGGCTCAACATCCTACAATGAGCAGTTCTTC; CDR3 protein: CASSAGGSTSYNEQFF; J gene: TRBJ2-1; V gene: TRBV25-1; clone size: .; D gene: .
CDR3 DNA: TGTGCCAGCAGCGGCCCTGGCGGTAATGAAAAACTGTTTTTT; CDR3 protein: CASSGPGGNEKLFF; J gene: TRBJ1-4; V gene: TRBV3-1; clone size: many; D gene: .
CDR3 DNA: TGCAGTGCTAAACCAACGGGGAATCAGCCCCAGCATTTT; CDR3 protein: CSAKPTGNQPQHF; J gene: TRBJ1-5; V gene: TRBV20-1; clone size: few; D gene: .
CDR3 DNA: TGCGCCAGCAGCTTGGAGGTGCCGGCAGGTGGCTACACCTTC; CDR3 protein: CASSLEVPAGGYTF; J gene: TRBJ1-2; V gene: TRBV5-1; clone size: many; D gene: .
CDR3 DNA: TGCAGTGCCAACAGCCAACAGAACACCGGGGAGCTGTTTTTT; CDR3 protein: CSANSQQNTGELFF; J gene: TRBJ2-2; V gene: TRBV20-1; clone size: many; D gene: .
CDR3 DNA: TGTGCCAGCAGCTTATCCAAGCGGGAGGGACACTACAATGAGCAGTTCTTC; CDR3 protein: CASSLSKREGHYNEQFF; J gene: TRBJ2-1; V gene: TRBV7-9; clone size: .; D gene: TRBD2
CDR3 DNA: TGTGCCAGCTCACCAGGAGAGGGGCTCCAAGAGACCCAGTACTTC; CDR3 protein: CASSPGEGLQETQYF; J gene: TRBJ2-5; V gene: TRBV18; clone size: many; D gene: .
CDR3 DNA: TGTGCCAGTAGTACAGACGGGACGACTAGCGGGGACACTGAAGCTTTCTTT; CDR3 protein: CASSTDGTTSGDTEAFF; J gene: TRBJ1-1; V gene: TRBV19; clone size: few; D gene: .
CDR3 DNA: TGTGCCAGTAGTATAGTAGGGGAAAACAATGAGCAGTTCTTC; CDR3 protein: CASSIVGENNEQFF; J gene: TRBJ2-1; V gene: TRBV19; clone size: .; D gene: .
CDR3 DNA: TGCGCCAGCAGCTTTACTAGCGGGGGGACCTACGAGCAGTACTTC; CDR3 protein: CASSFTSGGTYEQYF; J gene: TRBJ2-7; V gene: TRBV5-1; clone size: few; D gene: TRBD2
CDR3 DNA: TGTGCCAGCAGGACTGGGTCAGGGGAGAGTGAAAAACTGTTTTTT; CDR3 protein: CASRTGSGESEKLFF; J gene: TRBJ1-4; V gene: TRBV6-1; clone size: .; D gene: .
CDR3 DNA: TGTGCCAGCAGTGAAACGGGACAGAACTATGGCTACACCTTC; CDR3 protein: CASSETGQNYGYTF; J gene: TRBJ1-2; V gene: TRBV25-1; clone size: few; D gene: TRBD1
CDR3 DNA: TGTGCCAGCAGTTACTCGAGGGGGCATTTTGAGCAGTTCTTC; CDR3 protein: CASSYSRGHFEQFF; J gene: TRBJ2-1; V gene: TRBV6-2/TRBV6-3; clone size: few; D gene: TRBD1
CDR3 DNA: TGTGCCAGCAGCTTTACAGCTGGTACGCAGTATTTT; CDR3 protein: CASSFTAGTQYF; J gene: TRBJ2-3; V gene: TRBV9; clone size: few; D gene: .
CDR3 DNA: TGTGCCAGCAGCTCTCGGACTAGCGTAGAGACCCAGTACTTC; CDR3 protein: CASSSRTSVETQYF; J gene: TRBJ2-5; V gene: TRBV7-9; clone size: many; D gene: TRBD2
CDR3 DNA: TGTGCCAGCAACCCCCTAATGGCGGGCACTGAAGCTTTCTTT; CDR3 protein: CASNPLMAGTEAFF; J gene: TRBJ1-1; V gene: TRBV7-9; clone size: many; D gene: .
CDR3 DNA: TGCAGTGCTAGCAGCAGGGTGGGTCAGCCCCAGCATTTT; CDR3 protein: CSASSRVGQPQHF; J gene: TRBJ1-5; V gene: TRBV20-1; clone size: many; D gene: .
CDR3 DNA: TGTGCCTCCGGCGTGGGGGAAAACTACACCTTC; CDR3 protein: CASGVGENYTF; J gene: TRBJ1-2; V gene: TRBV12-3/TRBV12-4; clone size: .; D gene: .
CDR3 DNA: TGTGCCAGCAGCTTGGGTGGCCGGGAAGGAAACACCATATATTTT; CDR3 protein: CASSLGGREGNTIYF; J gene: TRBJ1-3; V gene: TRBV5-5; clone size: few; D gene: .
CDR3 DNA: TGTGCCAGCAGCCAGGGGACAGTTGTGTTTCAGCCCCAGCATTTT; CDR3 protein: CASSQGTVVFQPQHF; J gene: TRBJ1-5; V gene: TRBV3-1; clone size: few; D gene: TRBD1
CDR3 DNA: TGTGCCAGCAGCCCGCCGGGGCAAACCTACGAGCAGTACTTC; CDR3 protein: CASSPPGQTYEQYF; J gene: TRBJ2-7; V gene: TRBV7-9; clone size: many; D gene: .
CDR3 DNA: TGTGCCAGCAGCTTAGCATCAGGGAGGCTGGGCGATGAGCAGTTCTTC; CDR3 protein: CASSLASGRLGDEQFF; J gene: TRBJ2-1; V gene: TRBV13; clone size: many; D gene: .
CDR3 DNA: TGTGCCAGCAGGAATTCCTTAGCCCGGGCACGGGGGGCCAACGTCCTGACTTTC; CDR3 protein: CASRNSLARARGANVLTF; J gene: TRBJ2-6; V gene: TRBV6-2/TRBV6-3; clone size: few; D gene: .
CDR3 DNA: TGTGCCAGCAGCCATAGTTCTAGCCGAATAGATACGCAGTATTTT; CDR3 protein: CASSHSSSRIDTQYF; J gene: TRBJ2-3; V gene: TRBV3-1; clone size: many; D gene: .
CDR3 DNA: TGTGCCACCAGTGATACAATGAGGGCAGCCGCCTACGAGCAGTACTTC; CDR3 protein: CATSDTMRAAAYEQYF; J gene: TRBJ2-7; V gene: TRBV24-1; clone size: .; D gene: .
CDR3 DNA: TGCAGTGCTAGGGAGTCTGGGGCCAACGTCCTGACTTTC; CDR3 protein: CSARESGANVLTF; J gene: TRBJ2-6; V gene: TRBV20-1; clone size: .; D gene: .
CDR3 DNA: TGTGCCAGCAGTTACACGAGGACTGGCTACACCTTC; CDR3 protein: CASSYTRTGYTF; J gene: TRBJ1-2; V gene: TRBV12-3/TRBV12-4; clone size: few; D gene: .
CDR3 DNA: TGTGCCAGCAGCTTAAATCTAGGGAACGATGAGCAGTTCTTC; CDR3 protein: CASSLNLGNDEQFF; J gene: TRBJ2-1; V gene: TRBV7-3; clone size: .; D gene: .
CDR3 DNA: TGTGCCTGGAGAAATCGACAGGCTAAAACCTACGAGCAGTACTTC; CDR3 protein: CAWRNRQAKTYEQYF; J gene: TRBJ2-7; V gene: TRBV30; clone size: many; D gene: .
CDR3 DNA: TGCGCCAGCAGCCAAGATCAACAGCGGGAGGTTGGAAATGAGCAGTTCTTC; CDR3 protein: CASSQDQQREVGNEQFF; J gene: TRBJ2-1; V gene: TRBV4-1; clone size: .; D gene: TRBD2
CDR3 DNA: TGTGCTAGCAGCTTATTAGACCAGAGTGAGCAGTTCTTC; CDR3 protein: CASSLLDQSEQFF; J gene: TRBJ2-1; V gene: TRBV7-7; clone size: .; D gene: .
CDR3 DNA: TGTGCCAGCAGTATAGCGGGGGGGGGGAGGAATGAGCAGTTCTTC; CDR3 protein: CASSIAGGGRNEQFF; J gene: TRBJ2-1; V gene: TRBV6-1; clone size: few; D gene: TRBD2
CDR3 DNA: TGTGCCAGCAGTAGGGGCGGGGGGCGTCAAGAGACCCAGTACTTC; CDR3 protein: CASSRGGGRQETQYF; J gene: TRBJ2-5; V gene: TRBV2; clone size: many; D gene: TRBD2
CDR3 DNA: TGCGCCAGCAGCTTGGCCTTACAGGATGAAGCTTTCTTT; CDR3 protein: CASSLALQDEAFF; J gene: TRBJ1-1; V gene: TRBV5-1; clone size: many; D gene: .
CDR3 DNA: TGCAGTGCCTATAGGGACTCCCTCTACGAGCAGTACTTC; CDR3 protein: CSAYRDSLYEQYF; J gene: TRBJ2-7; V gene: TRBV20-1; clone size: many; D gene: .
CDR3 DNA: TGTGCCAGCAGTGAAATGGCATTGGGGTACTACGAGCAGTACTTC; CDR3 protein: CASSEMALGYYEQYF; J gene: TRBJ2-7; V gene: TRBV6-1; clone size: few; D gene: .
CDR3 DNA: TGCGCCAGCAGCTTGTTTACGGATGAGCAGTTCTTC; CDR3 protein: CASSLFTDEQFF; J gene: TRBJ2-1; V gene: TRBV5-1; clone size: .; D gene: .
CDR3 DNA: TGTGTCACCAGCCGCCGGGAGCAGGGAGGGTTGGAGACCCAGTACTTC; CDR3 protein: CVTSRREQGGLETQYF; J gene: TRBJ2-5; V gene: TRBV15; clone size: .; D gene: TRBD2
CDR3 DNA: TGCGCCAGCAGCTCGGGACAGGGCGGTATCGCTGAAGCTTTCTTT; CDR3 protein: CASSSGQGGIAEAFF; J gene: TRBJ1-1; V gene: TRBV5-1; clone size: once; D gene: TRBD1
CDR3 DNA: TGCGCCAGCAGCCCGCTATGGACAGGGGAGCAAGAGACCCAGTACTTC; CDR3 protein: CASSPLWTGEQETQYF; J gene: TRBJ2-5; V gene: TRBV5-1; clone size: few; D gene: TRBD1
CDR3 DNA: TGTGCCAGCACTCGCCAGGGTGCAGATACGCAGTATTTT; CDR3 protein: CASTRQGADTQYF; J gene: TRBJ2-3; V gene: TRBV28; clone size: few; D gene: .
CDR3 DNA: TGTGCCAGCAGCCTCAGGGGTAGCACAGATACGCAGTATTTT; CDR3 protein: CASSLRGSTDTQYF; J gene: TRBJ2-3; V gene: TRBV3-1; clone size: many; D gene: .
CDR3 DNA: TGTGCCAGCAGTGAACAGCCACCGAACACTGAAGCTTTCTTT; CDR3 protein: CASSEQPPNTEAFF; J gene: TRBJ1-1; V gene: TRBV2; clone size: many; D gene: .